Following are 30 T cell receptor beta chains from one sample sequenced in a study of cytomegalovirus exposure and HLA in healthy donors. PCR involved 60 Vbeta and 13 Jbeta primers. Only in-frame clones appear in the TCRdb table, and some are missing; sequencing was by immunoSEQ multiplex PCR. The profile shows around 55,000 clones, 77% of them singletons. Sequencing input: PBMCs. The receptors were sampled from a female donor in good health and CMV-seronegative.

The CDR3 DNA follows: TGCAGCGTGCATGACGGGAGGTACGACGAGCAGTACTTC. Protein product: CSVHDGRYDEQYF. V and J are TRBV29-1 and TRBJ2-7; TRBD2 aligns across 7 bases. CDR3 size: 13 residues. Germline V lookup: CDR1 SQVTM, CDR2 ANQGSEA. The junction had 10 bases not matched to a gene; V was cut back by 6 bases and J by 5 bases.

This clone was seen just once. The chain carries TRBV4-1 and TRBJ2-5; D is possibly TRBD2 (6 bases). The J call may be faulty, since TRBJ2-7 better matches the DNA end. Germline-derived CDR1 and CDR2 are MGHRA and YSYEKL. This CDR3 contains 18 residues. CDR3 bases: TGCGCCAGCAGCCAAGATCGTGGTGCGCGTAGCGGATCCTACGAGCAGTACTTC. Residues: CASSQDRGARSGSYEQYF.

The chain has TRBV19 and TRBJ1-1, with 7 bases identical to TRBD1. There are 16 residues in the CDR3. With V trimmed by 3 bases and J by 4 bases, 11 bases remained unmatched. The V gene's germline CDR1 is LNHDA and CDR2 SQIVND (reference sequence). In DNA, the CDR3 is TGTGCCAGTAGTATGGACAGGCCCCTTTCAGGCACTGAAGCTTTCTTT. This gives the protein CASSMDRPLSGTEAFF.

CDR3 sequence (DNA): TGTGCCAGCAGCTGGGACATGATGCAAGCTTTCTTT. Protein: CASSWDMMQAFF. This rearrangement joins TRBV7-9 to TRBJ1-1, with D perhaps TRBD1 (6 bases). Deletions cut 4 bases from V and 9 bases from J, with 12 bases between. The germline V gene has CDR1 SEHNR and CDR2 FQNEAQ (reference sequence). This CDR3 contains 12 residues.

This chain uses TRBV27 with TRBJ2-4; tentatively, D is TRBD1 (5 bases). Trimming removed 3 bases from V and 0 bases from J, with 9 bases in between. CDR3 size: 15 residues. Germline CDR1 MNHEY, CDR2 SMNVEV (reference sequence). CDR3 amino acids: CASSFDRVAKNIQYF. CDR3 sequence (DNA): TGTGCCAGCAGTTTTGACAGAGTAGCCAAAAACATTCAGTACTTC.

CDR3 sequence: CASSLGGDNQPQHF. Written as DNA, the CDR3 is TGTGCCAGCAGCTTAGGGGGGGACAATCAGCCCCAGCATTTT. The chain uses TRBV7-9 and TRBJ1-5, with D possibly being TRBD1 (5 bases). CDR3 length equals 14 residues. CDR1 and CDR2 (germline): SEHNR, FQNEAQ (reference sequence). V shed 1 base and J shed 3 bases, with 7 bases lying between them. The complete variable domain, with remaining parts taken from reference TRBV7-9 and TRBJ1-5, reads DTGVSQNPRHKITKRGQNVTFRCDPISEHNRLYWYRQTLGQGPEFLTYFQNEAQLEKSRLLSDRFSAERPKGSFSTLEIQRTEQGDSAMYLCASSLGGDNQPQHFGDGTRLSIL.

This clone was seen a few times. The CDR3 DNA is TGTGCCAGCAGCTTACCTCGCGGGAGGACCTCCTACGAGCAGTACTTC. Amino acids: CASSLPRGRTSYEQYF. The chain couples TRBV7-3 to TRBJ2-7; TRBD2 matches at 8 bases. The V segment lost 2 bases and the J segment 0 bases; nucleotides outside the gene matches: 6. The CDR3 spans 16 residues. Germline V gene sequence: CDR1 SGHTA, CDR2 FQGTGA.

The chain carries TRBV29-1 and TRBJ2-2, with TRBD2 matching 10 bases. Trimming at V came to 6 bases and at J to 0 bases, leaving 13 bases not matched to a gene. The CDR3 totals 18 residues. Germline V gives CDR1 SQVTM, CDR2 ANQGSEA. CDR3 DNA: TGCAGCGTCAAAGGAACTAGCGGGATTACTCCGAACACCGGGGAGCTGTTTTTT. This gives the protein CSVKGTSGITPNTGELFF.

This sequence joins TRBV6-1 and TRBJ2-7; TRBD1 matches at 11 bases. Germline CDR1 MNHNS, CDR2 SASEGT. V shed 6 bases, J shed 3 bases, and the junction held 7 bases outside the gene matches. This CDR3 spans 15 amino acids. DNA for the CDR3: TGTGCCAGCAGACTTACCGGGACAGGGGGCTACGAGCAGTACTTC. This sequence encodes CASRLTGTGGYEQYF.

The chain joins TRBV19 to TRBJ1-4; 7 nucleotides align to TRBD1. The J segment lost 7 bases and the V segment lost 2 bases, leaving 4 bases of the junction unmatched. Germline V gives CDR1 LNHDA, CDR2 SQIVND (reference sequence). The CDR3 contains 14 residues. The CDR3, as DNA: TGTGCCAGTAGTATAATGGGGACAGTTGAAAAACTGTTTTTT. Translating it yields CASSIMGTVEKLFF.

The chain couples TRBV11-2 to TRBJ2-2, with 10 nucleotides matching TRBD1. The CDR3 totals 16 residues. The J segment lost 5 bases and the V segment lost 5 bases, leaving 8 bases of the junction unmatched. Germline assignment: CDR1 SGHAT and CDR2 FQNNGV. Written as DNA, the CDR3 is TGTGCCAGCAGCCCCTTTGGGACAGGGGCTACCGGGGAGCTGTTTTTT. Amino acids: CASSPFGTGATGELFF. The full variable domain, completed using reference TRBV11-2 and TRBJ2-2, is EAGVAQSPRYKIIEKRQSVAFWCNPISGHATLYWYQQILGQGPKLLIQFQNNGVVDDSQLPKDRFSAERLKGVDSTLKIQPAKLEDSAVYLCASSPFGTGATGELFFGEGSRLTVL.

V gene TRBV5-5 combines with J gene TRBJ2-2, with D uncertain. Per the germline V gene, CDR1 is SGHKS and CDR2 is YYEKEE (reference sequence). V dropped 1 base and J dropped 6 bases, with 10 bases sitting between them. This CDR3 contains 14 residues. The CDR3 region is CASSLWQSSGELFF. CDR3 sequence (DNA): TGTGCCAGCAGCTTGTGGCAGTCCTCCGGGGAGCTGTTTTTT.

This clone was found a few times. V is TRBV9 and J is TRBJ1-2, with 7 nucleotides matching TRBD1. The CDR3 is made up of 14 amino acids. The germline gives CDR1 SGDLS, CDR2 YYNGEE. With V trimmed by 0 bases and J by 4 bases, 3 bases remained unmatched. In nucleotides, the CDR3 is TGTGCCAGCAGCGTAGATGCAGGGGGCTATGGCTACACCTTC. This translates into CASSVDAGGYGYTF. Using reference TRBV9 and TRBJ1-2 for the parts outside the CDR3, the full variable domain is DSGVTQTPKHLITATGQRVTLRCSPRSGDLSVYWYQQSLDQGLQFLIQYYNGEERAKGNILERFSAQQFPDLHSELNLSSLELGDSALYFCASSVDAGGYGYTFGSGTRLTVV.

The rearrangement joins TRBV19 to TRBJ1-2; 9 positions match TRBD1. The germline gives CDR1 LNHDA, CDR2 SQIVND (reference sequence). With V trimmed by 10 bases and J by 7 bases, 10 bases remained unmatched. This CDR3 is 13 amino acids long. The CDR3 spells CATKGQGDFGYTF. CDR3 DNA sequence: TGTGCCACCAAGGGACAGGGTGACTTTGGCTACACCTTC.

The rearrangement uses TRBV19 and TRBJ2-5; perhaps TRBD1 as D (6 bases). The assigned J gene may be wrong: the sequence end matches TRBJ2-7 better. CDR3 length equals 13 residues. Germline V gene sequence: CDR1 LNHDA, CDR2 SQIVND (reference sequence). The CDR3, as DNA: TGTGCCAGTAGTACCCCACAGGGTTACGAGCAGTACTTC. Translated, it gives CASSTPQGYEQYF.

This clone was found a few times. The rearrangement links TRBV30 to TRBJ2-3, with TRBD1 matching 10 bases. This CDR3 contains 15 residues. Trimming at V came to 2 bases and at J to 1 base, leaving 3 bases not matched to a gene. Germline CDR1 and CDR2: GTSNPN and SVGIG (reference sequence). The CDR3 DNA is TGTGCCTGGAGTCGTGGGACAGGGGGCACAGATACGCAGTATTTT. Translation: CAWSRGTGGTDTQYF.

The chain's CDR3 is CASSEGAGNTIYF. In DNA, the CDR3 is TGCGCCAGCAGTGAAGGGGCAGGAAACACCATATATTTT. This rearrangement joins TRBV5-1 to TRBJ1-3, with D tentatively TRBD1 (5 bases). The CDR3 loop spans 13 amino acids. Germline CDR1 SGHRS, CDR2 YFSETQ. V lost 5 bases, J lost 4 bases, and 10 bases lay in between.

The chain links TRBV10-3 to TRBJ2-7; 8 bases map to TRBD2. Germline V lookup: CDR1 ENHRY, CDR2 SYGVKD. V lost 6 bases to trimming and J lost 3 bases; unmatched junction nucleotides: 10. The CDR3 extends over 15 amino acids. The CDR3 here is CAIRGNSGDDYEQYF. CDR3 coding DNA: TGTGCCATCAGGGGGAATAGCGGGGATGACTACGAGCAGTACTTC.

This chain connects TRBV5-6 to TRBJ2-3, with D maybe TRBD1 (5 bases). CDR3 length equals 15 residues. CDR1 is SGHDT and CDR2 is YYEEEE in the germline V gene. Between the trimmed V and J ends, which lost 0 bases and 3 bases, there was a span of 11 bases. This chain's CDR3 is CASSLGTGLTDTQYF. The CDR3 DNA is TGTGCCAGCAGCTTGGGCACAGGATTGACAGATACGCAGTATTTT. Together with reference TRBV5-6 and TRBJ2-3, the CDR3 gives the full variable domain: DAGVTQSPTHLIKTRGQQVTLRCSPKSGHDTVSWYQQALGQGPQFIFQYYEEEERQRGNFPDRFSGHQFPNYSSELNVNALLLGDSALYLCASSLGTGLTDTQYFGPGTRLTVL.

The chain carries TRBV5-4 and TRBJ2-5; D is ambiguous. V shed 0 bases and J shed 2 bases, with 8 bases lying between them. CDR1 is SGHNT and CDR2 is YYREEE in the germline V gene (reference sequence). CDR3 size: 14 residues. CDR3 region: CASSLDGRQETQYF. The CDR3 DNA sequence: TGTGCCAGCAGCTTGGATGGTCGGCAAGAGACCCAGTACTTC. Filled out from reference TRBV5-4 and TRBJ2-5, the complete variable domain reads ETGVTQSPTHLIKTRGQQVTLRCSSQSGHNTVSWYQQALGQGPQFIFQYYREEENGRGNFPPRFSGLQFPNYSSELNVNALELDDSALYLCASSLDGRQETQYFGPGTRLLVL.

The chain joins TRBV4-3 to TRBJ2-1; 9 bases match TRBD2. Trimming took 1 base from V and 2 from J; bases not matched to a gene: 6. CDR1 and CDR2 (germline): LGHNA, YSLEER. The CDR3 contains 17 residues. CDR3 residues: CASSQVRLAGTYNEQFF. DNA of the CDR3: TGCGCCAGCAGCCAAGTGCGGCTAGCGGGAACCTACAATGAGCAGTTCTTC.

The chain uses TRBV7-2 and TRBJ1-5, with D unclear. The CDR3 sequence is 16 residues long. V shed 6 bases and J shed 0 bases, with 15 bases lying between them. CDR1 is SGHTA and CDR2 is FQGNSA in the germline V gene. The CDR3 nucleotides are TGTGCCAGCAGTCGACCGGGAGTCGATAGCAATCAGCCCCAGCATTTT. Translation: CASSRPGVDSNQPQHF.

This chain connects TRBV13 to TRBJ2-1; maybe TRBD2 (5 bases). The CDR3 is made up of 15 amino acids. The V and J ends lost 0 bases and 1 base respectively, with 7 bases between them. CDR1 and CDR2 (germline): PRHDT, FYEKMQ (reference sequence). The CDR3 reads CASSLGAASYNEQFF. The CDR3 region has the DNA TGTGCCAGCAGCTTAGGAGCGGCTTCCTACAATGAGCAGTTCTTC.

The CDR3: CASNKGQGAYEQYF. CDR3 DNA: TGTGCCAGCAATAAAGGACAGGGGGCCTACGAGCAGTACTTC. V and J are TRBV6-5 and TRBJ2-7; 10 bases match TRBD1. CDR3 length equals 14 residues. The germline gives CDR1 MNHEY, CDR2 SVGAGI. After removal of 7 bases from V and 2 bases from J, the junction contained 5 bases not matched to a gene.

This sequence joins TRBV7-2 and TRBJ1-1; D gene ambiguous. CDR1 is SGHTA and CDR2 is FQGNSA in the germline V gene. The V and J ends lost 5 bases and 10 bases respectively, with 11 bases between them. The CDR3 runs to 11 residues. The CDR3 bases are TGTGCCAGCAGCCCGGTTTTTGCAGCTTTCTTT. The encoded protein is CASSPVFAAFF.

The gene calls are TRBV7-2 and TRBJ1-4; D perhaps matches TRBD1 (5 bases). V was trimmed by 1 base and J by 7 bases, leaving 13 bases between them. This CDR3 is built from 15 residues. Germline loops: CDR1 SGHTA, CDR2 FQGNSA. The CDR3 DNA reads as TGTGCCAGCAGCTTAGTGGAGGGGATGGGTGAAAAACTGTTTTTT. This encodes CASSLVEGMGEKLFF.

V gene TRBV7-3 combines with J gene TRBJ2-1, with D perhaps TRBD1 (6 bases). The germline V gene has CDR1 SGHTA and CDR2 FQGTGA. This CDR3 is built from 16 residues. Trimming shortened V by 4 bases and J by 0 bases, and 13 bases separated the two germline ends. The CDR3: CASSSSGHSSYNEQFF. In DNA form, the CDR3 reads TGTGCCAGCAGCTCCTCGGGACATAGCTCCTACAATGAGCAGTTCTTC.

This clone was seen a few times. The chain links TRBV30 to TRBJ2-3; weak D call: TRBD1 (5 bases). Looked up from germline, CDR1 is GTSNPN and CDR2 is SVGIG (reference sequence). The CDR3 runs 11 residues. CDR3: CAREGADTQYF. For the CDR3, the DNA is TGTGCAAGGGAAGGGGCAGATACGCAGTATTTT.

The gene calls are TRBV19 and TRBJ1-1; weak D call: TRBD1 (6 bases). This CDR3 has 14 residues. CDR1 LNHDA and CDR2 SQIVND come from the germline V gene (reference sequence). The V end lost 4 bases, the J end lost 3 bases, and 12 bases lay between the germline ends. This CDR3 reads CASSTTTGYTEAFF. CDR3 DNA sequence: TGTGCCAGTAGTACTACAACAGGGTACACTGAAGCTTTCTTT.

V usage is TRBV19 and J usage is TRBJ2-5; 11 bases are shared with TRBD1. TRBJ2-7 explains the end of the DNA better; the J call may be wrong. This CDR3 region has 16 residues. Germline V gene data show CDR1 as LNHDA and CDR2 as SQIVND (reference sequence). CDR3 amino acids: CASSLTGTGGSYEQYF. The DNA of the CDR3 is TGTGCCAGTAGTTTAACCGGGACAGGGGGCTCCTACGAGCAGTACTTC.